This T cell receptor (beta chain) was captured by sequencing in a study of shared clonotypes between healthy human individuals. To note about this clone: Its antigen is still unknown.

The assay was immunoSEQ multiplex PCR, and TCRdb's table has in-frame clones only and misses some. The sample consists of more than 2,000,000 clones, approximately 94% of them appearing once. The healthy adult donors were HIV-negative and reported no recent acute infections or vaccinations. CD4+ cells underwent separation, giving CD45RA+ naive and CD45RA-negative memory subsets. Overall study findings and caveats: Against clonotypes common to all four donors, non-shared ones had lower generation probabilities.

This CDR3 comprises 13 residues. V was clipped by 7 bases and J by 3 bases, with 12 bases between them. Per germline, CDR1 ENHRY and CDR2 SYGVKD. The specimen was naive CD4+ T cells sorted from blood. The subset here: CD45RA+ positively selected. This sequence was found in a man younger than 35 in good health. This rearrangement joins TRBV10-3 to TRBJ1-1, with no clear D. CDR3 coding DNA: TGTGCCATCAATGGAAGAGAGGACACTGAAGCTTTCTTT. This gives the protein CAINGREDTEAFF.